This is a list of T cell receptor beta chains from one sample in a study of blood T cell repertoires in COVID-19. The table came from immunoSEQ multiplex PCR; TCRdb's copy has only in-frame clones and leaves some out. The table records roughly 180,000 clones, roughly 83% of them present only once. The sample taken for sequencing was PBMCs or T cells enriched from blood (not recorded which). These receptors originate from a woman aged 30 to 39 who had recovered from COVID-19. The CDR3 runs from the conserved cysteine through the conserved F or W. Fields, in order: J gene, V gene, CDR3 protein.

TRBJ1-4,TRBV5-6,CASSLVAGGNEKLFF
TRBJ1-2,TRBV5-5,CASSLAGAPFLF
TRBJ1-5,TRBV2,CASSGQAGQPQHF
TRBJ2-7,TRBV3-1/TRBV3-2,CASSINAGLGEQYF
TRBJ1-1,TRBV12-5,CASGLVVTGGVAEAFF
TRBJ2-3,TRBV2,CASSTSRTDTQYF
TRBJ1-1,TRBV5-6,CASSLGADRAVTEAFF
TRBJ2-7,TRBV4-1,CASSQDSTYEQYF
TRBJ2-4,TRBV5-1,CASSQGLAGGLGKNIQYF
TRBJ2-5,TRBV28,CASTGGLGRVQETQYF
TRBJ2-3,TRBV15,CATSRRAGPSTDTQYF
TRBJ1-5,TRBV10-3,CAISERTAKNQPQHF
TRBJ2-3,TRBV10-3,CAISEQLDTQYF
TRBJ1-5,TRBV28,CASSSPAGTGYQPQHF
TRBJ1-2,TRBV2,CASSGQGYGYTF
TRBJ2-3,TRBV12-3/TRBV12-4,CASSLLSDTQYF
TRBJ2-1,TRBV27,CASSSEPAGYNEQFF
TRBJ2-1,TRBV11-3,CASSLDGTSYNEQFF
TRBJ2-2,TRBV19,CASSIGSAAYTGELFF
TRBJ2-3,TRBV4-1,CASSGLAGARDTQYF
TRBJ2-7,TRBV5-1,CASSLGRGSYEQYF
TRBJ2-1,TRBV9,CASSVTLGLAGGNEQFF
TRBJ2-3,TRBV5-4,CASSFSGSSGDTQYF
TRBJ2-1,TRBV18,CASSPPSGNSYNEQFF
TRBJ1-4,TRBV19,CATADSGNEKLFF
TRBJ1-3,TRBV7-8,CASSQQDSSGNTIYF
TRBJ1-1,TRBV21-1,CASSKGTQGNTEAFF
TRBJ2-1,TRBV11-2,CASSPSGSSYNEQFF
TRBJ2-1,TRBV30,CAWSPPGLAGVNEQFF
TRBJ2-1,TRBV27,CASSFVRLAGRLYNEQFF
TRBJ1-1,TRBV18,CANPIEPGGNTEAFF
TRBJ2-2,TRBV28,CASSLWGGLAGGPDTGELFF
TRBJ1-3,TRBV5-5,CASSYSTGTAGNTIYF